The TCR beta chain described here comes from a study of T-cell memory formation after mild COVID-19. Findings and caveats of the study: Chiefly within CM and EM were the contracting CD4+ clones; CD8+ ones were within EMRA. Among clones contracting day 15 to 85, CD4/CD8 was balanced, whereas later expanders leaned CD4+.

Germline CDR1 is SGHTA and CDR2 is FQGNSA. CDR3 length: 14 residues. Trimming took 8 bases from V and 7 from J; bases not matched to a gene: 11. Employing constant-segment primers, 5'RACE generated TCR alpha and TCR beta cDNA libraries bearing sample barcodes and UMIs. TCRdb fed the 5' RACE reads into MiXCR, producing one record per CDR3 protein. The sample consists of about 320,000 distinct CDR3 sequences, approximately 15% of them appearing once. This clonotype was observed at least ten times. Its antigen is still unknown. The sequence was obtained from a man aged 18 to 30 who had mild COVID-19 (a few samples of this study predate the infection). Cell type and time point are not known. Sequences were obtained from PBMCs or a T cell subset sorted from them (not recorded which). This chain uses TRBV7-2 with TRBJ2-5; 9 nucleotides agree with TRBD2. This CDR3 reads CASGPGLASGTQYF. For the CDR3, the DNA is TGTGCCAGCGGACCGGGACTAGCTTCGGGGACCCAGTACTTC. The full variable domain, with the rest looked up from reference TRBV7-2 and TRBJ2-5, is GAGVSQSPSNKVTEKGKDVELRCDPISGHTALYWYRQSLGQGLEFLIYFQGNSAPDKSGLPSDRFSAERTGGSVSTLTIQRTQQEDSAVYLCASGPGLASGTQYFGPGTRLLVL.